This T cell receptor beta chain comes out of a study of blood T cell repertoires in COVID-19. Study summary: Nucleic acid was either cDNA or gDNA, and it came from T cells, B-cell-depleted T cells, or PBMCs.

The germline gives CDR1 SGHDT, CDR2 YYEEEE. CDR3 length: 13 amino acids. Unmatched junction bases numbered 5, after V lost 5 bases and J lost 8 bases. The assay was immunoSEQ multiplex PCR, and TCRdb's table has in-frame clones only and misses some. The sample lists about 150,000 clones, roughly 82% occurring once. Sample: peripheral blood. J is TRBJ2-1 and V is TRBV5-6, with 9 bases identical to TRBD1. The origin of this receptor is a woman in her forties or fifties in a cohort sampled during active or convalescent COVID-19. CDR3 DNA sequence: TGTGCCAGCAGGCAAACAGGGGGCCATGAGCAGTTCTTC. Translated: CASRQTGGHEQFF.